These T cell receptor beta chains were read from a single sample in a study of early T cells in non-severe SARS-CoV-2 infection. TCRdb redid the calling of the 5' RACE reads with MiXCR, one entry per CDR3 protein. The sample holds about 77,000 distinct CDR3 sequences; more than 7.5% are singletons and the top ten take about 4.8%. The source material was whole blood. The receptors derive from an adult who was a healthcare worker with PCR-confirmed SARS-CoV-2 infection or an uninfected control (not recorded which). CDR3s include the opening cysteine and the closing phenylalanine or tryptophan. Each record gives: CDR3 length, J gene, D gene, V gene, clone size, CDR3 DNA, CDR3 protein. D genes are given only for firm matches. The listing skips clone size in some rows; elsewhere it reads once, few, many or a size class.

len: 15; j_gene: TRBJ2-7; d_gene: .; v_gene: TRBV20-1; abundance: few; CDR3nt: TGCAGTGCTAGGAACGACCAGGCCTCGATGGACGAGCAGTACTTC; CDR3aa: CSARNDQASMDEQYF
len: 13; j_gene: TRBJ2-1; d_gene: TRBD2; v_gene: TRBV29-1; abundance: .; CDR3nt: TGCAGCGTCGGACTAGCGGGAGTCATTGAGCAGTTCTTC; CDR3aa: CSVGLAGVIEQFF
len: 16; j_gene: TRBJ2-3; d_gene: .; v_gene: TRBV4-2; abundance: many; CDR3nt: TGTGCCAGCAGCCAAGGGGCCCTAAATTTAGGAGATACGCAGTATTTT; CDR3aa: CASSQGALNLGDTQYF
len: 15; j_gene: TRBJ2-3; d_gene: TRBD2; v_gene: TRBV28; abundance: many; CDR3nt: TGTGCCAGCAGTTCCACTAGCGGGATCCCAGATACGCAGTATTTT; CDR3aa: CASSSTSGIPDTQYF
len: 13; j_gene: TRBJ1-5; d_gene: .; v_gene: TRBV3-1; abundance: few; CDR3nt: TGTGCCAGCAGCCAGGGTCCAAATCAGCCCCAGCATTTT; CDR3aa: CASSQGPNQPQHF
len: 13; j_gene: TRBJ2-7; d_gene: .; v_gene: TRBV3-1; abundance: many; CDR3nt: TGTGCCAGCAGTCCCGGTACTCCGGCCGAGCAGTACTTC; CDR3aa: CASSPGTPAEQYF
len: 11; j_gene: TRBJ1-1; d_gene: .; v_gene: TRBV19; abundance: many; CDR3nt: TGTGCCAGTAGTAAGGACGGGGGTGCTTTCTTT; CDR3aa: CASSKDGGAFF
len: 15; j_gene: TRBJ2-4; d_gene: .; v_gene: TRBV7-3; abundance: many; CDR3nt: TGTGCCGCGAAGGGACTTCCTCTCGCCAAAAACATTCAGTACTTC; CDR3aa: CAAKGLPLAKNIQYF
len: 14; j_gene: TRBJ2-5; d_gene: .; v_gene: TRBV29-1; abundance: many; CDR3nt: TGCAGCGTTGGAGGGGGAAGGGGTGGAGAGACCCAGTACTTC; CDR3aa: CSVGGGRGGETQYF
len: 15; j_gene: TRBJ2-3; d_gene: .; v_gene: TRBV28; abundance: few; CDR3nt: TGTGCCAGCCGTCGGGGCGGCGAAGGAACAGATACGCAGTATTTT; CDR3aa: CASRRGGEGTDTQYF
len: 15; j_gene: TRBJ1-6; d_gene: .; v_gene: TRBV7-6; abundance: .; CDR3nt: TGTGCCAGCAGCTTATCGCAGGGATTAAATTCACCCCTCCACTTT; CDR3aa: CASSLSQGLNSPLHF
len: 14; j_gene: TRBJ1-6; d_gene: TRBD1; v_gene: TRBV6-1; abundance: .; CDR3nt: TGTGCCAGCAGCCTACAGGGGGATAATTCACCCCTCCACTTT; CDR3aa: CASSLQGDNSPLHF
len: 13; j_gene: TRBJ2-7; d_gene: .; v_gene: TRBV28; abundance: few; CDR3nt: TGTGCCAGCAGTTCCCCTATACAGCCTGGGCAGTACTTC; CDR3aa: CASSSPIQPGQYF
len: 12; j_gene: TRBJ2-7; d_gene: .; v_gene: TRBV28; abundance: .; CDR3nt: TGTGCCAGCAGTCTACAGGGTTACGAGCAGTACTTC; CDR3aa: CASSLQGYEQYF
len: 15; j_gene: TRBJ2-3; d_gene: .; v_gene: TRBV7-8; abundance: many; CDR3nt: TGTGCCAGCAGCGCCACGGAGGGTCGCACAGATACGCAGTATTTT; CDR3aa: CASSATEGRTDTQYF
len: 13; j_gene: TRBJ1-1; d_gene: .; v_gene: TRBV20-1; abundance: many; CDR3nt: TGCAGTGCTAATCGTGACGCCGGGGCTGAAGCTTTCTTT; CDR3aa: CSANRDAGAEAFF
len: 12; j_gene: TRBJ1-2; d_gene: .; v_gene: TRBV24-1; abundance: .; CDR3nt: TGTGCCACCAGTGAAGGGGGCTATGGCTACACCTTC; CDR3aa: CATSEGGYGYTF
len: 15; j_gene: TRBJ2-1; d_gene: .; v_gene: TRBV2; abundance: many; CDR3nt: TGTGCCAGCAGAAGACTATTCGACTCCTACAATGAGCAGTTCTTC; CDR3aa: CASRRLFDSYNEQFF
len: 14; j_gene: TRBJ2-2; d_gene: .; v_gene: TRBV7-2; abundance: many; CDR3nt: TGTGCCAGCAGCTCCGGACTAAACACCGGGGAGCTGTTTTTT; CDR3aa: CASSSGLNTGELFF
len: 14; j_gene: TRBJ2-1; d_gene: TRBD2; v_gene: TRBV19; abundance: many; CDR3nt: TGTGCCAGTAGTCCGGGACTAGCCGTAGATGAGCAGTTCTTC; CDR3aa: CASSPGLAVDEQFF
len: 15; j_gene: TRBJ2-4; d_gene: .; v_gene: TRBV28; abundance: .; CDR3nt: TGTGCCAGCAGTTTCGACCGGGACGGCAAAAACATTCAGTACTTC; CDR3aa: CASSFDRDGKNIQYF
len: 14; j_gene: TRBJ2-1; d_gene: .; v_gene: TRBV28; abundance: few; CDR3nt: TGTGCCAGCAGTTTCCCGCCGGGCGGGAACCCTAGGGTCTTC; CDR3aa: CASSFPPGGNPRVF
len: 12; j_gene: TRBJ1-1; d_gene: .; v_gene: TRBV7-9; abundance: few; CDR3nt: TGTGCCAGCAGTAGGACGAGCACTGAAGCTTTCTTT; CDR3aa: CASSRTSTEAFF
len: 13; j_gene: TRBJ2-7; d_gene: .; v_gene: TRBV14; abundance: many; CDR3nt: TGTGCCAGCAGCCAAGGGATCCTCTACGAGCAGTACTTC; CDR3aa: CASSQGILYEQYF
len: 18; j_gene: TRBJ1-2; d_gene: TRBD1; v_gene: TRBV6-5; abundance: many; CDR3nt: TGTGCCAGCAGGAGGAGCACGCCACGGGACAGGGGTGCGCGGGGCTACACCTTC; CDR3aa: CASRRSTPRDRGARGYTF
len: 14; j_gene: TRBJ2-2; d_gene: TRBD1; v_gene: TRBV28; abundance: few; CDR3nt: TGTGCCAGCAGGCGGACAGGCCAACCCGGGGAGCTGTTTTTT; CDR3aa: CASRRTGQPGELFF
len: 17; j_gene: TRBJ2-3; d_gene: .; v_gene: TRBV7-9; abundance: many; CDR3nt: TGTGCCAGCAGCTTAGCGCTGAACACGGGGACCACAGATACGCAGTATTTT; CDR3aa: CASSLALNTGTTDTQYF
len: 17; j_gene: TRBJ2-2; d_gene: .; v_gene: TRBV14; abundance: .; CDR3nt: TGTGCCAGCAGCCAAGCGTGGGCCGCTGGAGTCACCGGGGAGCTGTTTTTT; CDR3aa: CASSQAWAAGVTGELFF
len: 14; j_gene: TRBJ2-1; d_gene: TRBD2; v_gene: TRBV10-2; abundance: .; CDR3nt: TGCGCCAGCGCTGGGACTAGCGGGGGCAATGAGCAGTTCTTC; CDR3aa: CASAGTSGGNEQFF
len: 13; j_gene: TRBJ1-4; d_gene: TRBD1; v_gene: TRBV27; abundance: many; CDR3nt: TGTGCCAGCACAGGGGGGGGTAATGAAAAACTGTTTTTT; CDR3aa: CASTGGGNEKLFF
len: 13; j_gene: TRBJ1-1; d_gene: .; v_gene: TRBV27; abundance: few; CDR3nt: TGTGCCAGCAGTCCACGACCCGGGAGAGAAGCTTTCTTT; CDR3aa: CASSPRPGREAFF
len: 12; j_gene: TRBJ2-3; d_gene: .; v_gene: TRBV7-9; abundance: few; CDR3nt: TGTGCCAGCAGCCCCCGGGACTCGCAGCAGTATTTT; CDR3aa: CASSPRDSQQYF
len: 15; j_gene: TRBJ2-1; d_gene: .; v_gene: TRBV9; abundance: many; CDR3nt: TGTGCCAGCAGCCTTAGCGGTGACGTAGACAATGAGCAGTTCTTC; CDR3aa: CASSLSGDVDNEQFF
len: 16; j_gene: TRBJ1-5; d_gene: .; v_gene: TRBV20-1; abundance: few; CDR3nt: TGCAGTACTCCCTCCGGCAACAGGGCGAGCAATCAGCCCCAGCATTTT; CDR3aa: CSTPSGNRASNQPQHF
len: 15; j_gene: TRBJ2-7; d_gene: TRBD2; v_gene: TRBV10-3; abundance: .; CDR3nt: TGTGCCATCAGTGAACCCAGCGGGAGGGCCGGCGAGCAGTACTTC; CDR3aa: CAISEPSGRAGEQYF
len: 16; j_gene: TRBJ1-4; d_gene: TRBD1; v_gene: TRBV7-9; abundance: many; CDR3nt: TGTGCCAGCAGCCCAATCCCGGGACAGGAGGAGGAAAAACTGTTTTTT; CDR3aa: CASSPIPGQEEEKLFF
len: 16; j_gene: TRBJ2-3; d_gene: TRBD2; v_gene: TRBV28; abundance: .; CDR3nt: TGTGCCACCAGGCGGCAATTAGCGGGACGCTATAATACGCAGTATTTT; CDR3aa: CATRRQLAGRYNTQYF
len: 14; j_gene: TRBJ2-5; d_gene: .; v_gene: TRBV4-1; abundance: few; CDR3nt: TGCGCCAGCAGCCAAGGTTTAGCGGAAGAGACCCAGTACTTC; CDR3aa: CASSQGLAEETQYF
len: 11; j_gene: TRBJ2-1; d_gene: .; v_gene: TRBV20-1; abundance: few; CDR3nt: TGCAGTGCACCACGGACACATGAGCAGTTCTTC; CDR3aa: CSAPRTHEQFF
len: 19; j_gene: TRBJ2-3; d_gene: TRBD2; v_gene: TRBV24-1; abundance: many; CDR3nt: TGTGCCACCAGTGATTCGTATACCGGGACTAGCGGTGTCGCAGATACGCAGTATTTT; CDR3aa: CATSDSYTGTSGVADTQYF
len: 13; j_gene: TRBJ2-4; d_gene: .; v_gene: TRBV20-1; abundance: many; CDR3nt: TGCAGTGGGGCGTTTAGGGCCAAAAACATTCAGTACTTC; CDR3aa: CSGAFRAKNIQYF
len: 14; j_gene: TRBJ1-1; d_gene: TRBD1; v_gene: TRBV20-1; abundance: .; CDR3nt: TGCAGTGCTAGACCGGGACAGGGGAAGACTGAAGCTTTCTTT; CDR3aa: CSARPGQGKTEAFF
len: 16; j_gene: TRBJ1-2; d_gene: TRBD1; v_gene: TRBV19; abundance: many; CDR3nt: TGTGCCAGTAGTATGCCATTGGGACAGGGGACCTATGGCTACACCTTC; CDR3aa: CASSMPLGQGTYGYTF
len: 13; j_gene: TRBJ2-3; d_gene: TRBD2; v_gene: TRBV4-1; abundance: few; CDR3nt: TGCGCCAGCAGCGCCGGGACTAGCGATACGCAGTATTTT; CDR3aa: CASSAGTSDTQYF
len: 16; j_gene: TRBJ2-3; d_gene: TRBD2; v_gene: TRBV18; abundance: many; CDR3nt: TGTGCCAGCTCACCTCCTAGCGGAGCTAGACCAGATACGCAGTATTTT; CDR3aa: CASSPPSGARPDTQYF